Presented here are 25 T cell receptor beta chains from one specimen sequenced in a study of identifying expanded T cells in peripheral blood. Sequencing was performed with immunoSEQ multiplex PCR; in TCRdb, only in-frame clones are kept and a portion is missing. The sample holds 50,000 to 75,000 clones, more than 75% seen once. Sequencing was carried out using blood. All receptors derive from a person aged 18 to 69 in good health.

The chain joins TRBV7-7 to TRBJ2-3, with D possibly TRBD2 on 5 matching bases. Germline V gene lookup returns CDR1 SSHAT and CDR2 FNYEAQ (reference sequence). The V gene lost 2 bases and the J gene lost 4 bases, with 13 bases spanning the gap. CDR3 length: 15 residues. CDR3 sequence reads: CASSLSRGNPDTQYF. The CDR3 coding sequence is TGTGCCAGCAGCTTATCTCGGGGTAATCCAGATACGCAGTATTTT.

V and J are TRBV30 and TRBJ2-1, with D perhaps TRBD2 (5 bases). Trimming stripped 3 bases from V and 12 bases from J, with 9 bases between. This CDR3 is 10 amino acids long. Germline lookup yields CDR1 GTSNPN and CDR2 SVGIG (reference sequence). CDR3: CAWSRDGQFF. The CDR3 DNA sequence: TGTGCCTGGAGCCGGGATGGGCAGTTCTTC. Looking up the rest from reference TRBV30 and TRBJ2-1 gives the full variable domain: SQTIHQWPATLVQPVGSPLSLECTVEGTSNPNLYWYRQAAGRGLQLLFYSVGIGQISSEVPQNLSASRPQDRQFILSSKKLLLSDSGFYLCAWSRDGQFFGPGTRLTVL.

The chain is built from TRBV6-4 and TRBJ2-1; weak D call: TRBD2 (5 bases). The CDR3 totals 15 residues. In germline, CDR1 is MRHNA, CDR2 SNTAGT. V shed 3 bases and J shed 4 bases, with 13 bases lying between them. The CDR3 nucleotides are TGTGCCAGCAGTGAGGAGGTAGCGACGTACAATGAGCAGTTCTTC. Translated: CASSEEVATYNEQFF.

This clone was seen only a few times. The chain combines TRBV27 with TRBJ1-5; D is unclear. The CDR3 is made up of 14 amino acids. Germline V gene sequence: CDR1 MNHEY, CDR2 SMNVEV (reference sequence). Deletions cut 7 bases from V and 0 bases from J, with 10 bases between. The CDR3 protein is CASNVRYSNQPQHF. For the CDR3, the DNA is TGTGCCAGCAACGTCCGGTATAGCAATCAGCCCCAGCATTTT.

V and J are TRBV9 and TRBJ2-6, with D hard to call. Per germline, CDR1 SGDLS and CDR2 YYNGEE. The CDR3 has 16 amino acids. V was pared by 3 bases and J by 0 bases, with 10 bases between. CDR3 sequence: CASSATPISGANVLTF. CDR3 DNA sequence: TGTGCCAGCAGCGCAACACCGATCTCTGGGGCCAACGTCCTGACTTTC.

The chain links TRBV7-2 to TRBJ1-2, with D possibly matching TRBD1 (6 bases). Trimming shortened V by 1 base and J by 6 bases, and 18 bases separated the two germline ends. This CDR3 spans 16 amino acids. Germline V gene data show CDR1 as SGHTA and CDR2 as FQGNSA. The CDR3 is CASSLDLARGRDGYTF. CDR3 nucleotides: TGTGCCAGCAGCTTAGATCTCGCTAGGGGGAGAGATGGCTACACCTTC.

The rearrangement links TRBV6-6 to TRBJ2-5, with D tentatively TRBD1 (6 bases). This CDR3 has 15 amino acids. Germline loops: CDR1 MNHNY, CDR2 SVGAGI (reference sequence). V shed 7 bases and J shed 4 bases, with 19 bases lying between them. The CDR3 region has the DNA TGTGCCAGCACTAAGGCAGGGGTGTTCGGAGAGACCCAGTACTTC. As protein: CASTKAGVFGETQYF.

V gene TRBV28 combines with J gene TRBJ2-4; the match to TRBD1 covers 7 bases. Germline V gives CDR1 MDHEN, CDR2 SYDVKM. The CDR3 is 15 residues long. J gave up 1 base and V 7 bases, and 7 bases lay outside the gene matches. Written as DNA, the CDR3 is TGTGCCAGCACCATGACAGGGTGGGCCAAAAACATTCAGTACTTC. Translating gives CASTMTGWAKNIQYF. Full variable domain (missing parts from reference TRBV28 and TRBJ2-4): DVKVTQSSRYLVKRTGEKVFLECVQDMDHENMFWYRQDPGLGLRLIYFSYDVKMKEKGDIPEGYSVSREKKERFSLILESASTNQTSMYLCASTMTGWAKNIQYFGAGTRLSVL.

This chain joins TRBV5-1 and TRBJ1-4, with 7 bases that match TRBD1. Germline CDR1 reads SGHRS; CDR2 reads YFSETQ. This CDR3 is 14 amino acids long. V was pared by 0 bases and J by 4 bases, with 0 bases of the junction left unmatched. The CDR3: CASSLGQGNEKLFF. The CDR3 DNA is TGCGCCAGCAGCTTGGGACAGGGTAATGAAAAACTGTTTTTT.

A single count supports this clone. The chain uses TRBV2 and TRBJ2-3, with 13 bases that match TRBD2. The CDR3 loop spans 17 amino acids. CDR1 and CDR2 from the germline V gene are SNHLY and FYNNEI. The junction had 8 bases not matched to a gene; V was cut back by 8 bases and J by 0 bases. This CDR3 is CASFWTSGGASTDTQYF. DNA of the CDR3: TGTGCCAGCTTTTGGACTAGCGGGGGCGCTAGCACAGATACGCAGTATTTT.

This clone was detected a few times. The chain carries TRBV7-9 and TRBJ1-3; TRBD1 might be the D (6 bases). Germline V gene data show CDR1 as SEHNR and CDR2 as FQNEAQ (reference sequence). The CDR3 is made up of 15 amino acids. The V end was cut by 2 bases, the J end by 4 bases, with 12 bases between. The CDR3 spells CASSLPGVAGNTIYF. The CDR3 DNA reads as TGTGCCAGCAGCTTACCAGGGGTAGCGGGAAACACCATATATTTT.

This clone was detected only once. The genes are TRBV5-1 and TRBJ2-3, with TRBD2 matching over 12 bases. This CDR3 spans 16 amino acids. Germline V gene sequence: CDR1 SGHRS, CDR2 YFSETQ. The trim removed 2 bases at V and 6 bases at J, leaving 7 bases unmatched. CDR3 residues: CASSLRTSGTGDTQYF. CDR3 nucleotide sequence: TGCGCCAGCAGCTTAAGGACTAGCGGGACCGGGGATACGCAGTATTTT.

The rearrangement joins TRBV5-6 to TRBJ2-1; D is ambiguous. The CDR3 totals 16 residues. In germline, CDR1 is SGHDT, CDR2 YYEEEE. V dropped 0 bases and J dropped 2 bases, with 12 bases sitting between them. Written as DNA, the CDR3 is TGTGCCAGCAGCTTGGATGGTTCTTGGACCTACAATGAGCAGTTCTTC. Encoded protein: CASSLDGSWTYNEQFF.

This clone was seen once. The chain recombines TRBV28 with TRBJ1-2, with TRBD1 matching 9 bases. The CDR3 length is 14 residues. V dropped 6 bases and J dropped 4; count of bases not matched to a gene: 6. Germline CDR1 and CDR2: MDHEN and SYDVKM. The CDR3 sequence is CASRTTGGGYGYTF. The CDR3 nucleotides read TGTGCCAGCAGAACCACAGGGGGCGGCTATGGCTACACCTTC.

Here the CDR3 DNA reads TGTGCCAGCATCCCAGACCTCGGGGCGGTTGAAGCTTTCTTT. It is translated as CASIPDLGAVEAFF. The V and J genes are TRBV2 and TRBJ1-1; TRBD1 might be the D (5 bases). Trimming removed 7 bases from V and 7 bases from J, with 19 bases in between. This CDR3 region has 14 residues. In germline, CDR1 is SNHLY, CDR2 FYNNEI.

The chain has TRBV19 and TRBJ1-2; no firm D call. Between the trimmed V and J ends, which lost 6 bases and 4 bases, there was a span of 3 bases. CDR1 LNHDA and CDR2 SQIVND come from the germline V gene (reference sequence). This CDR3 is built from 10 residues. CDR3 loop: CASRGYGYTF. The CDR3, as DNA: TGTGCCAGTAGGGGCTATGGCTACACCTTC.

This chain joins TRBV5-1 and TRBJ2-7, with 12 nucleotides matching TRBD2. The trim removed 7 bases at V and 8 bases at J, leaving 10 bases unmatched. Per germline, CDR1 SGHRS and CDR2 YFSETQ. The CDR3 sequence is 14 residues long. The CDR3 protein is CASSASGGEFKQYF. DNA for the CDR3: TGCGCCAGCTCCGCTAGCGGGGGGGAATTCAAGCAGTACTTC.

This clone was counted a single time. V and J are TRBV6-6 and TRBJ2-1; the match to TRBD2 covers 11 bases. The CDR3 spans 16 residues. V lost 2 bases, J lost 4 bases, and 4 bases stayed unmatched. The germline CDR1 and CDR2 sequences are MNHNY and SVGAGI (reference sequence). For the CDR3, the DNA is TGTGCCAGCAGTTACGATACTAGCGGGGGATACAATGAGCAGTTCTTC. It codes for CASSYDTSGGYNEQFF.

The chain carries TRBV4-1 and TRBJ2-1; 14 bases are shared with TRBD2. J gave up 0 bases and V 4 bases, and 5 bases lay outside the gene matches. This CDR3 comprises 18 residues. Germline V lookup: CDR1 MGHRA, CDR2 YSYEKL. The DNA for the CDR3 is TGCGCCAGCAGCCTAAGACTAGCGGGAGGGCTCTCCTACAATGAGCAGTTCTTC. Its protein product is CASSLRLAGGLSYNEQFF.

This chain joins TRBV20-1 and TRBJ2-5; weak D call: TRBD1 (5 bases). This CDR3 has 11 amino acids. Trimming stripped 6 bases from V and 0 bases from J, with 5 bases between. From germline, CDR1 is DFQATT and CDR2 SNEGSKA (reference sequence). CDR3 amino acids: CSAQDQETQYF. CDR3 sequence (DNA): TGCAGTGCACAGGACCAAGAGACCCAGTACTTC.

V and J are TRBV15 and TRBJ2-2; TRBD2 aligns across 9 bases. Per germline, CDR1 LNHNV and CDR2 YYDKDF (reference sequence). The CDR3 extends over 17 amino acids. The V and J ends lost 0 bases and 3 bases, in that order; junction bases with no gene match: 5. The CDR3 protein is CATSRDRAGGYTGELFF. CDR3 bases: TGTGCCACCAGCAGAGATCGAGCGGGGGGTTACACCGGGGAGCTGTTTTTT.

The chain carries TRBV20-1 and TRBJ2-3, with no clear D. CDR1 and CDR2 from the germline V gene are DFQATT and SNEGSKA (reference sequence). The CDR3 covers 10 residues. Between the trimmed V and J ends, which lost 6 bases and 8 bases, there was a span of 9 bases. CDR3 sequence: CSATLGTQYF. The CDR3 DNA reads TGCAGTGCGACCCTGGGTACGCAGTATTTT.

The rearrangement uses TRBV21-1 and TRBJ1-3; whether TRBD1, the table's D call, matches the DNA was not checked. TRBV21-1 is a recognized pseudogene. The CDR3 loop spans 16 amino acids. CDR3: CASSTLGQGGGNTIYF. CDR3 DNA: TGTGCCAGCAGCACCCTAGGACAGGGCGGAGGAAACACCATATATTTT.

This chain connects TRBV15 to TRBJ2-3; 10 nucleotides agree with TRBD2. This CDR3 has 17 amino acids. The germline CDR1 and CDR2 sequences are LNHNV and YYDKDF (reference sequence). J was trimmed by 2 bases and V by 3 bases; bases with no gene match: 8. DNA for the CDR3: TGTGCCACCAGCAGGAGCACCGGGACTAGCGTCACAGATACGCAGTATTTT. Translating it yields CATSRSTGTSVTDTQYF. Complete variable domain (other parts from reference TRBV15 and TRBJ2-3): DAMVIQNPRYQVTQFGKPVTLSCSQTLNHNVMYWYQQKSSQAPKLLFHYYDKDFNNEADTPDNFQSRRPNTSFCFLDIRSPGLGDTAMYLCATSRSTGTSVTDTQYFGPGTRLTVL.

The table lists this clone with a count of one. The chain carries TRBV9 and TRBJ2-7; a possible D gene is TRBD1 (6 bases). This CDR3 comprises 15 residues. The germline V gene encodes CDR1 SGDLS and CDR2 YYNGEE. The V end lost 0 bases, the J end lost 2 bases, and 12 bases lay between the germline ends. CDR3 residues: CASSVGPGATYEQYF. The CDR3 region has the DNA TGTGCCAGCAGCGTAGGGCCAGGGGCCACCTACGAGCAGTACTTC.